These T cell receptor beta chains were read from a single sample in a study of early T cells in non-severe SARS-CoV-2 infection. TCRdb independently ran MiXCR on the 5' RACE reads; one entry per CDR3 protein. This table holds about 48,000 distinct CDR3 sequences, about 6% found once. The sample consisted of whole blood, taken at baseline. All receptors come from an adult who was a healthcare worker with PCR-confirmed SARS-CoV-2 infection or an uninfected control (not recorded which). Each CDR3 is given with its conserved first and last residue. Fields, in order: CDR3 protein, CDR3 DNA, J gene, V gene, clone size, D gene. D genes are given only for firm matches. Expanded clones get a size class; other rows say once, few or many, or leave the size out.

CASSLGAGGPGQPQHF | TGCGCCAGCAGCTTGGGGGCAGGGGGCCCGGGTCAGCCCCAGCATTTT | TRBJ1-5 | TRBV5-1 | many | TRBD1
CASSRTGLGRTGEQYF | TGTGCCAGCAGCCGTACCGGGCTCGGGAGGACGGGCGAGCAGTACTTC | TRBJ2-7 | TRBV7-8 | few | TRBD2
CASSHVGEAFF | TGTGCCAGCAGCCATGTGGGTGAAGCTTTCTTT | TRBJ1-1 | TRBV3-1 | many | NA
CSATRDSVSYEQYF | TGCAGTGCTACCCGGGATAGCGTATCCTACGAGCAGTACTTC | TRBJ2-7 | TRBV20-1 | many | NA
CASSQELGGGWSYEQYF | TGCGCCAGCAGCCAAGAGCTCGGAGGCGGGTGGTCCTACGAGCAGTACTTC | TRBJ2-7 | TRBV4-3 | NA | NA
CSARVPQRNQPQHF | TGCAGTGCTAGAGTCCCACAGCGCAATCAGCCCCAGCATTTT | TRBJ1-5 | TRBV20-1 | many | NA
CASSQDWAQNIQYF | TGTGCCAGCAGCCAAGATTGGGCCCAAAACATTCAGTACTTC | TRBJ2-4 | TRBV3-1 | NA | NA
CASRKDRGTDTQYF | TGTGCCAGCAGAAAGGACAGGGGGACAGATACGCAGTATTTT | TRBJ2-3 | TRBV28 | few | TRBD1
CATSDSSRTGGPPTDTQYF | TGTGCCACCAGTGATTCATCCCGGACAGGGGGACCTCCCACAGATACGCAGTATTTT | TRBJ2-3 | TRBV24-1 | few | TRBD1
CASSLGQGAFF | TGTGCCAGCAGCTTGGGACAGGGCGCTTTCTTT | TRBJ1-1 | TRBV7-3 | many | TRBD1
CASSLRRGEQFF | TGCGCCAGCAGCTTGAGGCGGGGTGAGCAGTTCTTC | TRBJ2-1 | TRBV5-1 | NA | NA
CASSQEGRARETQYF | TGTGCCAGCAGCCAAGAAGGACGGGCCCGAGAGACCCAGTACTTC | TRBJ2-5 | TRBV14 | NA | NA
CASSWGPAPQETQYF | TGTGCCAGCAGCTGGGGGCCTGCACCCCAAGAGACCCAGTACTTC | TRBJ2-5 | TRBV3-1 | many | NA
CASVWGQSEAFF | TGTGCCAGCGTTTGGGGACAATCTGAAGCTTTCTTT | TRBJ1-1 | TRBV7-9 | many | NA
CASSLGLAGVFEQFF | TGTGCCAGCAGCTTAGGACTAGCGGGAGTCTTTGAGCAGTTCTTC | TRBJ2-1 | TRBV11-2 | NA | TRBD2
CSAILRVEAFF | TGCAGTGCTATACTGAGGGTTGAAGCTTTCTTT | TRBJ1-1 | TRBV20-1 | NA | NA
CASSQGLAATDTQYF | TGTGCCAGCAGCCAGGGACTAGCGGCCACAGATACGCAGTATTTT | TRBJ2-3 | TRBV5-8 | few | TRBD2
CASSLSLGGYGYTF | TGTGCCAGCAGTTTATCGCTCGGGGGATATGGCTACACCTTC | TRBJ1-2 | TRBV27 | many | NA
CSVTPGRSNQPQHF | TGCAGCGTTACTCCGGGGCGGAGCAATCAGCCCCAGCATTTT | TRBJ1-5 | TRBV29-1 | many | NA
CSVADRGSKNIQYF | TGCAGCGTTGCGGACAGGGGGTCCAAAAACATTCAGTACTTC | TRBJ2-4 | TRBV29-1 | few | TRBD1
CASSGLGRTGELFF | TGTGCCAGCAGTGGACTAGGGCGGACCGGGGAGCTGTTTTTT | TRBJ2-2 | TRBV2 | NA | NA
CASREAGRGETQYF | TGCGCCAGCAGGGAGGCCGGGCGAGGGGAGACCCAGTACTTC | TRBJ2-5 | TRBV5-1 | few | NA
CASSRVASSGANVLTF | TGTGCCAGCAGCCGGGTTGCTAGCTCTGGGGCCAACGTCCTGACTTTC | TRBJ2-6 | TRBV7-6 | many | NA
CASSLGGVAQETQYF | TGTGCCAGCAGCTTGGGGGGAGTAGCACAAGAGACCCAGTACTTC | TRBJ2-5 | TRBV5-4 | many | NA
CASSLSTVGNQPQHF | TGTGCCAGCAGCTTATCCACGGTGGGCAATCAGCCCCAGCATTTT | TRBJ1-5 | TRBV5-5 | few | NA
CASSTISSYNEQFF | TGTGCCAGTAGTACTATTAGCTCCTACAATGAGCAGTTCTTC | TRBJ2-1 | TRBV19 | many | NA
CSFFGSGGTDTQYF | TGCAGCTTTTTCGGGTCTGGGGGCACAGATACGCAGTATTTT | TRBJ2-3 | TRBV29-1 | NA | NA
CASSPLIQGYGYTF | TGTGCCAGCAGTCCACTAATACAGGGGTATGGCTACACCTTC | TRBJ1-2 | TRBV5-4 | NA | TRBD1
CASSGGTGNGYTF | TGTGCCAGCAGTGGCGGGACAGGGAATGGCTACACCTTC | TRBJ1-2 | TRBV6-5 | NA | TRBD1
CADPGAPNSPLHF | TGTGCCGACCCAGGGGCGCCTAATTCACCCCTCCACTTT | TRBJ1-6 | TRBV27 | few | NA
CASSRTVGGWGNQPQHF | TGTGCCAGCAGTCGCACGGTTGGGGGTTGGGGCAATCAGCCCCAGCATTTT | TRBJ1-5 | TRBV12-3/TRBV12-4 | NA | NA
CASSPQNSGELFF | TGTGCTAGCAGCCCCCAAAACTCCGGGGAGCTGTTTTTT | TRBJ2-2 | TRBV7-7 | once | NA
CASSYNRVQYF | TGTGCCAGCAGTTATAACAGGGTTCAGTACTTC | TRBJ2-4 | TRBV6-5 | NA | NA
CASSGGTQGYNEQFF | TGTGCCAGCAGTGGGGGGACACAGGGATACAATGAGCAGTTCTTC | TRBJ2-1 | TRBV27 | many | NA
CASSLSGPNQPQHF | TGTGCCAGCAGCTTATCGGGACCTAATCAGCCCCAGCATTTT | TRBJ1-5 | TRBV7-9 | NA | NA
CASRASGSSYNEQFF | TGTGCCAGCAGAGCTAGCGGGAGCTCCTACAATGAGCAGTTCTTC | TRBJ2-1 | TRBV6-1 | NA | TRBD2
CASSLARGAMNTEAFF | TGTGCCAGCAGCTTAGCGCGAGGAGCTATGAACACTGAAGCTTTCTTT | TRBJ1-1 | TRBV7-6 | few | NA
CASSKAAAGGGSGANVLTF | TGTGCCAGCAGCAAAGCCGCCGCGGGAGGGGGCTCTGGGGCCAACGTCCTGACTTTC | TRBJ2-6 | TRBV21-1 | few | NA
CASSPSGSGSYEQYF | TGTGCCAGCAGCCCTAGCGGGAGTGGTTCCTACGAGCAGTACTTC | TRBJ2-7 | TRBV14 | NA | TRBD2
CASSQRITLAGGGADTQYF | TGTGCCAGCAGCCAACGAATAACTTTAGCGGGAGGAGGAGCGGATACGCAGTATTTT | TRBJ2-3 | TRBV7-2 | NA | TRBD2
CASAPGGTEAFF | TGTGCTAGTGCCCCAGGGGGCACTGAAGCTTTCTTT | TRBJ1-1 | TRBV12-5 | NA | TRBD1
CASSLVEAHEGEQYF | TGTGCCAGCAGTTTAGTAGAAGCGCACGAGGGGGAGCAGTACTTC | TRBJ2-7 | TRBV12-3/TRBV12-4 | few | NA
CATSRDPGLAGTNTGELFF | TGTGCCACCAGCAGAGATCCCGGACTAGCGGGAACTAACACCGGGGAGCTGTTTTTT | TRBJ2-2 | TRBV15 | many | TRBD2
CASSSASEKLFF | TGTGCCAGCAGTTCGGCATCGGAAAAACTGTTTTTT | TRBJ1-4 | TRBV12-3/TRBV12-4 | NA | NA
CASSVTGGNQPQHF | TGTGCCAGCAGTGTCACGGGAGGCAATCAGCCCCAGCATTTT | TRBJ1-5 | TRBV2 | NA | NA
CASSPLKAWDIWGYTF | TGTGCCAGCTCACCACTGAAGGCTTGGGATATATGGGGCTACACCTTC | TRBJ1-2 | TRBV18 | many | NA
CASIPYGTGPNYGYTF | TGTGCCAGTATTCCATATGGGACAGGACCTAACTATGGCTACACCTTC | TRBJ1-2 | TRBV19 | NA | TRBD1
CASSLGGAIHGYTF | TGTGCCAGCAGCTTGGGGGGGGCTATCCATGGCTACACCTTC | TRBJ1-2 | TRBV5-8 | NA | NA
CASSWGQAGTEAFF | TGTGCCAGCAGCTGGGGACAGGCGGGGACTGAAGCTTTCTTT | TRBJ1-1 | TRBV3-1 | NA | TRBD1
CASSLQGSETEAFF | TGTGCCAGCAGCTTGCAGGGAAGTGAGACTGAAGCTTTCTTT | TRBJ1-1 | TRBV7-8 | many | NA
CSARDLGRDWNEKLFF | TGCAGTGCTAGAGATCTCGGGCGGGATTGGAATGAAAAACTGTTTTTT | TRBJ1-4 | TRBV20-1 | few | NA
CAISGDRDRQPQHF | TGTGCCATCAGTGGAGACAGGGATCGGCAGCCCCAGCATTTT | TRBJ1-5 | TRBV10-3 | many | TRBD1
CASSQDKDSTDTQYF | TGTGCCAGCAGCCAAGACAAGGATAGCACAGATACGCAGTATTTT | TRBJ2-3 | TRBV14 | few | NA
CASSSKAGDGMAQYF | TGTGCCAGCAGCTCCAAGGCCGGGGATGGGATGGCCCAGTACTTC | TRBJ2-5 | TRBV7-2 | many | NA
CASSFKIGYTF | TGTGCCAGCAGTTTCAAGATCGGCTACACCTTC | TRBJ1-2 | TRBV28 | NA | NA
CSARASHEQFF | TGCAGTGCCCGGGCTAGTCATGAGCAGTTCTTC | TRBJ2-1 | TRBV20-1 | NA | NA
CASSLASGSGRGDNEQFF | TGTGCCAGCAGCTTAGCCTCGGGTAGCGGGAGGGGGGACAATGAGCAGTTCTTC | TRBJ2-1 | TRBV11-2 | many | TRBD2